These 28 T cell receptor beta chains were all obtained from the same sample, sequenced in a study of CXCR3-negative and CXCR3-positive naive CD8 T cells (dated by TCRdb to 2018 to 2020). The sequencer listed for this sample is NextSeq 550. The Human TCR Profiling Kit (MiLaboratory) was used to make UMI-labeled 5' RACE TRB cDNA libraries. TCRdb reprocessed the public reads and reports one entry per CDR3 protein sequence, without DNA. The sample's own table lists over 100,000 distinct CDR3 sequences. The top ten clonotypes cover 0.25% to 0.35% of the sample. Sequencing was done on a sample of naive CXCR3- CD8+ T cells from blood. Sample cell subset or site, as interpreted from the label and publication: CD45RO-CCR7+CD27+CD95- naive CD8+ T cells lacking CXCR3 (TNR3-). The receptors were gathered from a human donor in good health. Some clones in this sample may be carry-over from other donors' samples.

This CDR3 is CASSYRSPGTGGNTEAFF. This chain connects TRBV6-5 to TRBJ1-1; the D call from TCRdb, TRBD1, cannot be confirmed without DNA. CDR3 length: 18 residues. CDR1 and CDR2 from the germline V gene are MNHEY and SVGAGI.

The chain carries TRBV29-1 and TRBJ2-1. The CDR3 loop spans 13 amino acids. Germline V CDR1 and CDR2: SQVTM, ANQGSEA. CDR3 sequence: CSVVSTSYNEQFF.

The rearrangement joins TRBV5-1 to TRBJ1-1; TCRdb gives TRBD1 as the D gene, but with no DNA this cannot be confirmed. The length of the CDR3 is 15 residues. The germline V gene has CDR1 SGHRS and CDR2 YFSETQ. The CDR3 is CASSAGTGRYTEAFF.

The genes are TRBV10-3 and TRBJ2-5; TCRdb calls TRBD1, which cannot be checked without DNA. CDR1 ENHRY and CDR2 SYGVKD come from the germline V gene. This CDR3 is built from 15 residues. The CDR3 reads CAISEPGQGYETQYF.

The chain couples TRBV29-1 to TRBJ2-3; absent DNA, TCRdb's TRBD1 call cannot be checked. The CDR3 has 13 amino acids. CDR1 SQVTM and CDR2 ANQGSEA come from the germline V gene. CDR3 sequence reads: CSVVRLSEDTQYF.

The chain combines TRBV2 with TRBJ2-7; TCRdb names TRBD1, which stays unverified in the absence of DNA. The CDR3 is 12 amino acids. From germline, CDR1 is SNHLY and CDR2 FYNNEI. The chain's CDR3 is CASKQGIYEQYF.

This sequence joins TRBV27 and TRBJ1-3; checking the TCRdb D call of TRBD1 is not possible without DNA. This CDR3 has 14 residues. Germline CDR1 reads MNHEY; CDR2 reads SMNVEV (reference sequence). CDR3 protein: CASSSPGSGNTIYF.

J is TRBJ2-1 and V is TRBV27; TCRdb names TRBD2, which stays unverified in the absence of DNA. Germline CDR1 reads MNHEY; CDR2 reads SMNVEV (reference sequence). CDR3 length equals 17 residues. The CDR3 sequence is CASSPTARLAITHEQFF.

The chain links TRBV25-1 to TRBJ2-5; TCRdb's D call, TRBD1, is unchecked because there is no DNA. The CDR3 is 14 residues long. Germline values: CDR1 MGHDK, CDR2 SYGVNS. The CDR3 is CASSEYGGRETQYF.

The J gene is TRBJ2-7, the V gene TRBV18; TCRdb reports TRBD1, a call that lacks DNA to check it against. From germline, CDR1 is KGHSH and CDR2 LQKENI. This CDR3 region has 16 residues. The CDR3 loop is CASSPRLWTGTYEQYF.

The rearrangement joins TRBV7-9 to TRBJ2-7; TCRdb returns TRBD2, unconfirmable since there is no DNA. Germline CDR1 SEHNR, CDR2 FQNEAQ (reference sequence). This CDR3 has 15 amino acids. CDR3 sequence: CASSPVLGPDYEQYF.

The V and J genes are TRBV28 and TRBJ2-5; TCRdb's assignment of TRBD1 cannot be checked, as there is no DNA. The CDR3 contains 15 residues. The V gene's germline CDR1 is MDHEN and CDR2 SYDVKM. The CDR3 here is CASSLQGIIQETQYF.

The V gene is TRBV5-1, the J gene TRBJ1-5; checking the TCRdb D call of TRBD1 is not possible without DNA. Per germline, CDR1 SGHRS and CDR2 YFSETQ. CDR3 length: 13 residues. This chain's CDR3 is CASSTGSNQPQHF.

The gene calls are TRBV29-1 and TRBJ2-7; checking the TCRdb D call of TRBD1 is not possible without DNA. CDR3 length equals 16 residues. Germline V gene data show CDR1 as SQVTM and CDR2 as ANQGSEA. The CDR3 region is CSVEGWGTGGSYEQYF.

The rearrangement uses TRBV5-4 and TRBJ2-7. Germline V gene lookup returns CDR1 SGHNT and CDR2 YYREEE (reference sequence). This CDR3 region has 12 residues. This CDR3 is CASSIDSYEQYF. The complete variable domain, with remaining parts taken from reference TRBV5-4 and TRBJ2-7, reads ETGVTQSPTHLIKTRGQQVTLRCSSQSGHNTVSWYQQALGQGPQFIFQYYREEENGRGNFPPRFSGLQFPNYSSELNVNALELDDSALYLCASSIDSYEQYFGPGTRLTVT.

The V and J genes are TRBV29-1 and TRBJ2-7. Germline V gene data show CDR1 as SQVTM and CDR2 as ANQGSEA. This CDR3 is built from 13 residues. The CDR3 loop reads CSVVYEHIREQYF.

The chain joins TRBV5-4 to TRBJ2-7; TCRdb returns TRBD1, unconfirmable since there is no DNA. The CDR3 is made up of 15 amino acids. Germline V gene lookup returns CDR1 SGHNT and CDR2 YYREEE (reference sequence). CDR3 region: CASSFTPRGAYEQYF.

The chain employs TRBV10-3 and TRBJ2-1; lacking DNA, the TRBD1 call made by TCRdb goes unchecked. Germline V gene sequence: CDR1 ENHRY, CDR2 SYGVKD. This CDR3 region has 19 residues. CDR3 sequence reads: CAISDSVPTEKSSYNEQFF.

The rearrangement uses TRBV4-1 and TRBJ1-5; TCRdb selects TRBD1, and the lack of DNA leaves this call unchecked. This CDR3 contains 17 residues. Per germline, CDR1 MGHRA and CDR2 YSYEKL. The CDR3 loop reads CGSSQTIPRQGGQPQHF.

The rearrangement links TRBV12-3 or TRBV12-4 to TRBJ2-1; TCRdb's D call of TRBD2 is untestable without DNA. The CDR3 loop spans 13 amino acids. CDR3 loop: CASKAGERGEQFF.

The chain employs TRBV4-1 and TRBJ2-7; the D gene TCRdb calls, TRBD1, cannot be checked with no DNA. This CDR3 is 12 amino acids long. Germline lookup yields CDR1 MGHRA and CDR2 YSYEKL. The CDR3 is CASTGFSYEQYF.

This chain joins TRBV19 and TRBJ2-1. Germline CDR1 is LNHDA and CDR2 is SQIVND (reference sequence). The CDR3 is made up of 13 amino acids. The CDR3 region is CASSIAGYNEQFF.

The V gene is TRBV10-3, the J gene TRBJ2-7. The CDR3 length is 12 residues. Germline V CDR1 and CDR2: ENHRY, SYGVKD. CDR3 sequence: CAISDTFYEQYF.

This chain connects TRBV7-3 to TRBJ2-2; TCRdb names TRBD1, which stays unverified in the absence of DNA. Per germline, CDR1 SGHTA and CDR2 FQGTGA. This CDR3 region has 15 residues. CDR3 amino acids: CASSLAGDGTGELFF.

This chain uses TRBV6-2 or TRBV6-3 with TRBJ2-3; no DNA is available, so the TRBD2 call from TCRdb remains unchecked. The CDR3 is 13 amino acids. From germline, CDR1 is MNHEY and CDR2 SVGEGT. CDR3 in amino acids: CASTGLSTDTQYF.

The CDR3 here is CASRLDRGTGGANVLTF. V usage is TRBV28 and J usage is TRBJ2-6; there is no DNA to check the TCRdb D call of TRBD1. Germline CDR1 MDHEN, CDR2 SYDVKM. The CDR3 is 17 residues long.

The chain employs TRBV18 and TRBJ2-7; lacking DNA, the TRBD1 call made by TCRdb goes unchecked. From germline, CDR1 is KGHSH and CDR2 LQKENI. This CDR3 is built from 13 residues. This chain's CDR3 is CASSLGDGNEQYF.

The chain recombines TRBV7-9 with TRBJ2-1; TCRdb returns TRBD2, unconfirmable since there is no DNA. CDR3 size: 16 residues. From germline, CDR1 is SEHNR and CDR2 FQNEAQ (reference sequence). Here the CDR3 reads CASSSEDYPSPNEQFF.